Included here is one T cell receptor (beta chain) sequence, with context. From germline, CDR1 is SGHRS and CDR2 YFSETQ. The V and J ends lost 2 bases and 6 bases, in that order; junction bases with no gene match: 11. The CDR3 totals 16 residues. The data are from a study of T cell changes during pregnancy in multiple sclerosis. TCRdb's table, derived via immunoSEQ multiplex PCR, lists solely in-frame clones and lacks some. The sample holds about 40,000 clones, 80% to 90% seen once. Sequenced here: CD4+ T cells from peripheral blood mononuclear cells, sampled in the first trimester of pregnancy. The sequence was collected from a female donor with multiple sclerosis, enrolled in a pregnancy study. The genes are TRBV5-1 and TRBJ2-3, with TRBD2 matching 8 bases. DNA of the CDR3: TGCGCCAGCAGCTTTCTACTAGCGGAGTTGGGGGATACGCAGTATTTT. This codes for CASSFLLAELGDTQYF.